The present T cell receptor beta chain was sequenced within a study of T-cell reconstitution after alpha-beta-depleted transplantation in children. Molecular barcoding with unique molecular identifiers was used for the TCRbeta library. TCRdb processed the PCR reads anew with MiXCR; each CDR3 protein has one entry. The sample holds about 540,000 distinct CDR3 sequences, around 17% seen once. Trimming removed 5 bases from V and 2 bases from J; junction bases left unmatched: 11. The CDR3 runs to 16 residues. Germline V gene lookup returns CDR1 DFQATT and CDR2 SNEGSKA (reference sequence). This chain links TRBV20-1 with TRBJ2-7; TRBD2 agrees at 11 bases. This clonotype was sampled from a human donor who donated a stem cell graft to a child with acute lymphoblastic leukemia. Sequencing was performed on PBMCs from the stem cell graft donor, taken from the stem cell graft. The CDR3 is CSAQTTGTSGPYEQYF. Written as DNA, the CDR3 is TGCAGTGCTCAAACAACCGGGACTAGCGGACCCTACGAGCAGTACTTC.